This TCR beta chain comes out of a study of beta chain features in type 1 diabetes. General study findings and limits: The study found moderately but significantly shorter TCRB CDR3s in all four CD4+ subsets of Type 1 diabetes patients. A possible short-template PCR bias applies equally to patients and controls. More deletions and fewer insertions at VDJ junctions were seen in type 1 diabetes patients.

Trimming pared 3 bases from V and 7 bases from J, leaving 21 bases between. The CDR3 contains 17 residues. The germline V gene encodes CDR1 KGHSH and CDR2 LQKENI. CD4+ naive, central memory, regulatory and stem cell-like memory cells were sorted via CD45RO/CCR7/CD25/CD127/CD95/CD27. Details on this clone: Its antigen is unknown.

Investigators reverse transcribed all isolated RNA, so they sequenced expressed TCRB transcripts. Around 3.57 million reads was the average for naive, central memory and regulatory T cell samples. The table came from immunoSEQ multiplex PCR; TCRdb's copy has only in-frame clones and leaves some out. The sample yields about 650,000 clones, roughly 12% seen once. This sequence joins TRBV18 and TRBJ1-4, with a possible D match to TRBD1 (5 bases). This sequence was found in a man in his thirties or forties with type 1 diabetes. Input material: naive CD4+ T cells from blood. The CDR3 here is CASSPKSVVGPSEKLFF. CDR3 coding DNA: TGTGCCAGCTCACCCAAATCCGTTGTGGGACCGAGTGAAAAACTGTTTTTT.